A selection of T cell receptor beta chains follows, all from one sample in a study of PD-1 blockade in mismatch repair-deficient tumors. TCRdb's copy holds only in-frame clones and misses some; the assay was immunoSEQ multiplex PCR. The sample comprises fewer than 45,000 clones, around 84% of which are singletons, and 3.9% rests with the top ten. The sequenced sample was peripheral blood, obtained roughly 76 weeks after starting pembrolizumab. The receptors derive from an adult with mismatch repair-deficient cancer. Both conserved end residues are part of each CDR3.

j_call: TRBJ1-1; v_call: TRBV5-5; cdr3_aa: CASSLAGPTTEAFF
j_call: TRBJ1-1; v_call: TRBV27; cdr3_aa: CASSLGPLGAEAFF
j_call: TRBJ2-7; v_call: TRBV5-8; cdr3_aa: CASSLGLGGPYEQYF
j_call: TRBJ2-7; v_call: TRBV21-1; cdr3_aa: CASSKESGDYEQYF
j_call: TRBJ1-1; v_call: TRBV5-4; cdr3_aa: CASSVSLDKNTEAFF
j_call: TRBJ2-2; v_call: TRBV14; cdr3_aa: CASSSDTGELFF
j_call: TRBJ1-1; v_call: TRBV19; cdr3_aa: CASSGTTGGPRNTEAFF
j_call: TRBJ1-2; v_call: TRBV30; cdr3_aa: CAWSVPGEGRYGYTF
j_call: TRBJ1-2; v_call: TRBV25-1; cdr3_aa: CASSEYSENYGYTF
j_call: TRBJ1-1; v_call: TRBV11-2; cdr3_aa: CASTLLKNTEAFF
j_call: TRBJ2-5; v_call: TRBV7-4; cdr3_aa: CASSLPPRDRTVQETQYF
j_call: TRBJ2-7; v_call: TRBV27; cdr3_aa: CASSPGLNEQYF
j_call: TRBJ2-2; v_call: TRBV7-9; cdr3_aa: CASSPTGDRGRPGELFF
j_call: TRBJ1-1; v_call: TRBV19; cdr3_aa: CASSKQVNTEAFF
j_call: TRBJ1-1; v_call: TRBV7-9; cdr3_aa: CASSPGRFSSTEAFF
j_call: TRBJ2-6; v_call: TRBV7-3; cdr3_aa: CASSLRESGANVLTF
j_call: TRBJ2-1; v_call: TRBV7-6; cdr3_aa: CASSSGPDNEQFF
j_call: TRBJ1-2; v_call: TRBV4-3; cdr3_aa: CASSQESGGGNYGYTF
j_call: TRBJ2-3; v_call: TRBV7-3; cdr3_aa: CASSLSGGTDTQYF
j_call: TRBJ2-3; v_call: TRBV4-1; cdr3_aa: CASSQGLAGVDTQYF
j_call: TRBJ2-5; v_call: TRBV4-3; cdr3_aa: CASSQGERETQYF
j_call: TRBJ2-1; v_call: TRBV18; cdr3_aa: CASSPNKDNEQFF
j_call: TRBJ1-4; v_call: TRBV5-1; cdr3_aa: CASSLGQNNEKLFF
j_call: TRBJ2-4; v_call: TRBV11-2; cdr3_aa: CASSLTERAKNIQYF
j_call: TRBJ2-1; v_call: TRBV9; cdr3_aa: CASSAGNEQFF
j_call: TRBJ1-5; v_call: TRBV19; cdr3_aa: CARPEGSAGQEAGQPQHF
j_call: TRBJ2-7; v_call: TRBV4-1; cdr3_aa: CASSQDMVAGGPGYEQYF
j_call: TRBJ2-2; v_call: TRBV9; cdr3_aa: CASSVDIAGDRELFF
j_call: TRBJ2-7; v_call: TRBV10-3; cdr3_aa: CAISERSSGSGEQYF
j_call: TRBJ2-1; v_call: TRBV5-4; cdr3_aa: CASSLVPFGQGDEQFF
j_call: TRBJ1-2; v_call: TRBV7-9; cdr3_aa: CASSLVGGDRGYGYTF
j_call: TRBJ1-4; v_call: TRBV4-1; cdr3_aa: CASSQKQGSNEKLFF
j_call: TRBJ1-1; v_call: TRBV2; cdr3_aa: CASRQDRLTEAFF
j_call: TRBJ2-1; v_call: TRBV7-2; cdr3_aa: CASSLVAEIYNEQFF
j_call: TRBJ1-1; v_call: TRBV2; cdr3_aa: CASSDPGTEAFF
j_call: TRBJ2-3; v_call: TRBV9; cdr3_aa: CASSVVSDTQYF
j_call: TRBJ2-2; v_call: TRBV19; cdr3_aa: CASSFGQTGELFF
j_call: TRBJ2-1; v_call: TRBV7-8; cdr3_aa: CASSLVASGSSYNEQFF
j_call: TRBJ2-2; v_call: TRBV25-1; cdr3_aa: CASSWGFSTGELFF
j_call: TRBJ1-1; v_call: TRBV2; cdr3_aa: CASSSDEGTEAFF
j_call: TRBJ1-4; v_call: TRBV7-8; cdr3_aa: CASSLANRQGGEKLFF
j_call: TRBJ2-3; v_call: TRBV5-1; cdr3_aa: CASSQQVGEGPYF
j_call: TRBJ2-1; v_call: TRBV5-4; cdr3_aa: CASSTRGSYNEQFF
j_call: TRBJ2-7; v_call: TRBV11-2; cdr3_aa: CASSPTSGASYEQYF
j_call: TRBJ2-7; v_call: TRBV5-4; cdr3_aa: CATLPGQGAYEQYF
j_call: TRBJ2-3; v_call: TRBV5-1; cdr3_aa: CASSPGATRTDTQYF
j_call: TRBJ2-5; v_call: TRBV14; cdr3_aa: CASSQTGRGQETQYF
j_call: TRBJ2-1; v_call: TRBV11-3; cdr3_aa: CASSLGGDEQFF
j_call: TRBJ1-2; v_call: TRBV19; cdr3_aa: CASSILHRGNYGYTF
j_call: TRBJ1-2; v_call: TRBV6-6; cdr3_aa: CASSPPTPNYGYTF
j_call: TRBJ1-4; v_call: TRBV19; cdr3_aa: CATKQGFDEKLFF
j_call: TRBJ2-1; v_call: TRBV7-6; cdr3_aa: CASSLAGQGMFF
j_call: TRBJ2-1; v_call: TRBV9; cdr3_aa: CASSVDETSGRRNEQFF